This T cell receptor (beta chain) was obtained from a study of blood T cell repertoires in COVID-19. Study summary: COVID-19 samples collected from the United States, Italy and Spain covered acute and convalescent phases.

The trim removed 8 bases at V and 0 bases at J, leaving 5 bases unmatched. This CDR3 contains 14 residues. Per the germline V gene, CDR1 is SGHTA and CDR2 is FQGNSA. The method was immunoSEQ multiplex PCR; TCRdb's version includes in-frame clones alone and lacks a portion of them. The sample consists of 200,000 to 250,000 clones, 82% of them appearing once. The TCR sequence derives from a woman older than 75 with acute or convalescent COVID-19. The chain recombines TRBV7-2 with TRBJ2-7, with 9 bases aligning to TRBD1. Sequenced material: peripheral blood. This CDR3 is CASSGTGSSYEQYF. The CDR3 DNA sequence: TGTGCCAGCTCCGGGACAGGGAGCTCCTACGAGCAGTACTTC.